This is a list of T cell receptor beta chains from one sample in a study of spatial heterogeneity in lung cancer. TCRdb re-called the 5' RACE reads through MiXCR, storing one row per CDR3 protein. Here the sample spans about 18,000 distinct CDR3 sequences, 7% being singletons. The specimen was lung tumor tissue, collected at surgery. All receptors derive from a female donor with early-stage non-small cell lung cancer. The CDR3 runs from the conserved cysteine through the conserved F or W. Each record gives: CDR3 DNA, CDR3 protein, CDR3 length, D gene, J gene, clone size, V gene. D genes are given only for firm matches. Not all rows give a size; the values are once, few, many and, for expanded clones, a class.

TGTGCCAGCAGCTTCCCCCTAGCGGGGGGGCAGGCAGATACGCAGTATTTT	CASSFPLAGGQADTQYF	17	TRBD2	TRBJ2-3	many	TRBV7-9
TGTGCCAGCAGCTCAACAGGGGGAATTACCGGGGAGCTGTTTTTT	CASSSTGGITGELFF	15	TRBD1	TRBJ2-2	many	TRBV7-2
TGTGCCAGCAGTGGGGATGGACAGGGGGCCGAGCAGTACTTC	CASSGDGQGAEQYF	14	TRBD1	TRBJ2-7	many	TRBV2
TGCGCCAGCAGCTTGGAGGGGTCGGGGGAAAAACTGTTTTTT	CASSLEGSGEKLFF	14	-	TRBJ1-4	many	TRBV5-1
TGTGCCAGCAGCCCCCGGGACAGGGGGAGCGGGAGGGCTTTCTTT	CASSPRDRGSGRAFF	15	TRBD1	TRBJ1-1	many	TRBV3-1
TGTGCTAGTGGTTTCCGGACTAGCGGGGGTGGAGAGCGAAAAGAGACCCAGTACTTC	CASGFRTSGGGERKETQYF	19	TRBD2	TRBJ2-5	many	TRBV12-5
TGTGCCAGCAGCTTCCCAACAGGGACTGGCTACACCTTC	CASSFPTGTGYTF	13	-	TRBJ1-2	-	TRBV7-9
TGTGCCAGCAGCCCGACAGGCAGGGATGAAAAACTGTTTTTT	CASSPTGRDEKLFF	14	-	TRBJ1-4	-	TRBV28
TGCGCCAGCAGCCAAGAAGGAGCGGGGGGGCATGAGACCCAGTACTTC	CASSQEGAGGHETQYF	16	TRBD2	TRBJ2-5	-	TRBV4-3
TGCGCCAGCAGTGAGAGGCGATACCAAGGCGAGCAGTACTTC	CASSERRYQGEQYF	14	-	TRBJ2-7	many	TRBV10-1
TGTGCCAGCAGTTACGTGGGGGGTACGCAGTATTTT	CASSYVGGTQYF	12	-	TRBJ2-3	many	TRBV6-5
TGTGCCAGCAGTTTTAGCGTGCTCCCCTTT	CASSFSVLPF	10	-	TRBJ1-6	many	TRBV28
TGTGCCAGCAGTTACCGCCTGAACACTGAAGCTTTCTTT	CASSYRLNTEAFF	13	-	TRBJ1-1	-	TRBV12-3/TRBV12-4
TGTGCCAGCAGTGCCGGGACAGTTCAATACGAGCAGTACTTC	CASSAGTVQYEQYF	14	TRBD1	TRBJ2-7	many	TRBV6-1
TGTGCCAGCAGTCAGAGTCTCCCCGGTGAGCAGTACTTC	CASSQSLPGEQYF	13	-	TRBJ2-7	many	TRBV6-2/TRBV6-3
TGTGCCAGTCTAGGGGGGGCGCGGAGCTACACCTTC	CASLGGARSYTF	12	-	TRBJ1-2	few	TRBV12-3/TRBV12-4
TGCGCCAGCAGCTTGGGGCTAGGGCAGGCCACTGGGGCCAACGTCCTGACTTTC	CASSLGLGQATGANVLTF	18	-	TRBJ2-6	-	TRBV5-1
TGTGCCAGCACCGCGGACCCCAGGGGGGATACGCAGTATTTT	CASTADPRGDTQYF	14	TRBD1	TRBJ2-3	medium-sized	TRBV11-1
TGTGCCAGCAGTGACAATCAGCCCCAGCATTTT	CASSDNQPQHF	11	-	TRBJ1-5	-	TRBV6-1
TGTGCCAGCAGCTTGGTAGGACGTGGAAACACCATATATTTT	CASSLVGRGNTIYF	14	-	TRBJ1-3	few	TRBV5-6
TGCGCCAGCAGCCAAGTTGCCGGGGGCACCTTCTACGAGCAGTACTTC	CASSQVAGGTFYEQYF	16	-	TRBJ2-7	many	TRBV4-1
TGTGCCAGCAGCTTAGATTCGGGACTCGGCACAGATACGCAGTATTTT	CASSLDSGLGTDTQYF	16	-	TRBJ2-3	many	TRBV7-2
TGTGCAAGTCGCTTAATGACTGAACTATTAGCCTACGAGCAGTACTTC	CASRLMTELLAYEQYF	16	-	TRBJ2-7	many	TRBV12-2
TGTGCCAGCAGCGTAGAGACAGTTGGGGGCATGGAGGGATTC	CASSVETVGGMEGF	14	-	TRBJ2-1	many	TRBV9
TGCAGTGCTTGGACAGGGAATCAGCCCCAGCATTTT	CSAWTGNQPQHF	12	TRBD1	TRBJ1-5	many	TRBV20-1
TGTGCCTGGAAATTGGGACAGATGGGGAACTATGGCTACACCTTC	CAWKLGQMGNYGYTF	15	TRBD1	TRBJ1-2	many	TRBV30
TGTGCCAGCAGCAAACAGGAAACTTTATCTGGGGCCAACGTCCTGACTTTC	CASSKQETLSGANVLTF	17	-	TRBJ2-6	-	TRBV27
TGTGCCAGCAGCACAACAGGGGGCGCCGGTGGCTACACCTTC	CASSTTGGAGGYTF	14	TRBD1	TRBJ1-2	many	TRBV9